Ten or more counts support the clone carrying this T cell receptor beta chain. Its cognate antigen is unknown. The source of the sample is a study of blood T cells in healthy people across ages. Findings of the study overall: TCR beta diversity per million T cells fell roughly linearly with age.

The CDR3 runs 15 residues. Trimming removed 2 bases at V and 2 bases at J, with 12 bases between. Germline-derived CDR1 and CDR2 are SGDLS and YYNGEE. PCR was performed a second time for about 7 to 11 cycles using a sample-barcoded 5' primer and a J-beta primer mix. TCRdb reprocessed the 5' RACE reads via MiXCR and lists one record per CDR3 protein. The table lists about 620,000 distinct CDR3 sequences, about 51% of them singletons. The source of this sequence is a woman older than 75 in good health. The sequencing input was blood. The chain uses TRBV9 and TRBJ2-3; D is possibly TRBD2 (6 bases). This chain's CDR3 is CASSVGGVFTDTQYF. CDR3 in DNA: TGTGCCAGCAGCGTCGGGGGAGTTTTCACAGATACGCAGTATTTT.